This T cell receptor beta chain was sequenced during a study of cytomegalovirus exposure and HLA in healthy donors. General observations from the study: As a later analysis showed, several of the most significant clusters appeared to be linked to common viral pathogens. Upon later analysis, HLA-associated TCR beta chains proved more clonally expanded than other, equally common chains. A previous analysis found most TCR beta V segments productive roughly 87% or roughly 30% of the time.

The V gene lost 4 bases and the J gene lost 0 bases, with 9 bases spanning the gap. CDR1 MGHRA and CDR2 YSYEKL come from the germline V gene. This CDR3 comprises 15 residues. The study ran its PCR with 60 Vbeta and 13 Jbeta primers. Some clones are missing from TCRdb's copy, which holds only in-frame ones; the method was immunoSEQ multiplex PCR. The repertoire consists of roughly 150,000 clones, with roughly 81% occurring once and the leading ten covering about 2.3%. A word on this clone: The antigen is unknown.

This sequence joins TRBV4-1 and TRBJ2-2, with D unresolved. The material sequenced was PBMCs. The sequence came from a woman aged 18-29 years in good health and CMV-seronegative. The CDR3 spells CASSPYSSNTGELFF. CDR3 in DNA: TGCGCCAGCAGCCCATACTCATCGAACACCGGGGAGCTGTTTTTT.